Reported below is one TCR beta chain. Authors' processing steps: From reference gene primer amplification, estimates of nucleated cell counts were derived. Using immunoSEQ multiplex PCR, the repertoire was profiled, and TCRdb retains in-frame clones only, with some absent. That table gives V, J and clone size, and the DNA gave D and trimming. The sample lists around 130,000 clones, around nine tenths seen once, with around 2.5% in the top ten. The sample originates from a study of blood T cell repertoires in COVID-19. Overall study context: PBMCs, B-cell-depleted T cells, or T cells were the source of the cDNA or gDNA that made up the material.

All enrollees were roughly 18 to 89 years old and from 25 or so US areas. Participant-given clinical history determined each cohort assignment. This CDR3 is built from 18 residues. Germline values: CDR1 SGDLS, CDR2 YYNGEE. The J segment lost 5 bases and the V segment lost 8 bases, leaving 17 bases of the junction unmatched. This TCR was sampled from a woman aged 50 to 60 who had recovered from COVID-19. The material sequenced was PBMCs or T cells enriched from blood (not recorded which). V is TRBV9 and J is TRBJ2-2, with 11 bases identical to TRBD2. CDR3 DNA: TGTGCCAGGGGCGGGGGGACCCCGGGACTAGCGGCTACCGGGGAGCTGTTTTTT. Amino acids: CARGGGTPGLAATGELFF.